A selection of T cell receptor beta chains follows, all from one sample in a study of T cell changes during pregnancy in multiple sclerosis. Assay used: immunoSEQ multiplex PCR; TCRdb lists only in-frame clones, some missing. The repertoire holds fewer than 30,000 clones, with around nine tenths as singletons. The material was CD8+ T cells from peripheral blood mononuclear cells, obtained before pregnancy. The receptor set was obtained from a female donor with multiple sclerosis, enrolled in a pregnancy study. The CDR3 runs from the conserved cysteine through the conserved F or W. D genes are given only for firm matches. Not all rows give a size; the values are once, few, many and, for expanded clones, a class.

>.|.|TRBJ1-5|16|TRBV6-1
CASSDQRRVSNQPQHF
TGTGCCAGCAGTGACCAACGACGGGTTAGCAATCAGCCCCAGCATTTT
>.|.|TRBJ1-2|15|TRBV6-6
CASSYKTTGFQGYTF
TGTGCCAGCAGTTACAAAACAACAGGGTTCCAAGGCTACACCTTC
>.|.|TRBJ2-7|14|TRBV2
CASLPQRLNHEQYF
TGTGCCAGCCTCCCCCAGCGCCTGAACCACGAGCAGTACTTC
>.|TRBD1|TRBJ2-7|15|TRBV27
CASRTGTAKFSEQYF
TGTGCCAGCAGAACCGGGACAGCCAAGTTTTCCGAGCAGTACTTC
>once|.|TRBJ2-7|12|TRBV19
CATQSPSYEQYF
TGTGCCACCCAGTCACCATCCTACGAGCAGTACTTC
>.|TRBD2|TRBJ2-1|17|TRBV7-9
CASSLEDGGSSYNEQFF
TGTGCCAGCAGCTTAGAAGATGGCGGGAGCTCCTACAATGAGCAGTTCTTC
>.|.|TRBJ1-2|14|TRBV7-9
CASSLATGAYGYTF
TGTGCCAGCAGCTTAGCGACTGGGGCCTATGGCTACACCTTC
>.|.|TRBJ2-7|13|TRBV7-6
CASSPPSSYEQYF
TGTGCCAGCAGCCCCCCGAGCTCCTACGAGCAGTACTTC
>.|TRBD1|TRBJ2-7|15|TRBV7-9
CASSLERGQMYEQYF
TGTGCCAGCAGCTTAGAAAGGGGGCAGATGTACGAGCAGTACTTC
>.|.|TRBJ2-7|14|TRBV4-1
CASSQETPGYEQYF
TGCGCCAGCAGCCAAGAAACCCCGGGCTACGAGCAGTACTTC
>.|TRBD1|TRBJ1-2|16|TRBV5-4
CASSREGTGGGYGYTF
TGTGCCAGCAGCCGCGAAGGGACAGGGGGCGGCTATGGCTACACCTTC
>.|.|TRBJ2-7|15|TRBV7-2
CASSPTIGGSYEQYF
TGTGCCAGCAGCCCGACTATCGGGGGTTCCTACGAGCAGTACTTC
>.|TRBD1|TRBJ1-2|17|TRBV19
CASSLPGTGATYGGYTF
TGTGCCAGTAGTCTACCGGGGACAGGGGCTACCTATGGAGGCTACACCTTC
>.|.|TRBJ1-1|13|TRBV7-2
CASSLGRVSEAFF
TGTGCCAGCAGCTTAGGGCGGGTCTCTGAAGCTTTCTTT
>.|.|TRBJ1-5|15|TRBV27
CASRPGSGANQPQHF
TGTGCCAGCAGGCCGGGGAGCGGGGCAAATCAGCCCCAGCATTTT
>.|.|TRBJ1-2|12|TRBV19
CASSTLYLGYTF
TGTGCCAGTAGTACTCTCTACCTTGGCTACACCTTC
>.|TRBD2|TRBJ2-2|16|TRBV2
CAAANPGTRGAGELFF
TGTGCAGCAGCAAACCCAGGGACTAGAGGCGCCGGGGAGCTGTTTTTT
>.|.|TRBJ2-7|12|TRBV7-9
CASSSGSVEQYF
TGTGCCAGCAGCTCGGGTTCCGTCGAGCAGTACTTC
>.|TRBD1|TRBJ1-1|15|TRBV12-5
CASARGTGGITEAFF
TGTGCTAGTGCCCGAGGGACAGGGGGTATCACTGAAGCTTTCTTT
>.|.|TRBJ1-1|12|TRBV7-9
CASSLVLTEAFF
TGTGCCAGCAGCTTAGTATTGACTGAAGCTTTCTTT
>.|TRBD1|TRBJ2-7|15|TRBV7-9
CASSLGQGVNDEQYF
TGTGCCAGCAGCTTGGGACAGGGGGTTAACGACGAGCAGTACTTC
>.|.|TRBJ2-2|15|TRBV7-9
CASSPPAGNTGELFF
TGTGCCAGCAGCCCGCCAGCGGGTAACACCGGGGAGCTGTTTTTT
>.|.|TRBJ1-1|13|TRBV7-8
CASSLGGLGEAFF
TGTGCCAGCAGCTTAGGAGGGTTGGGGGAAGCTTTCTTT
>.|.|TRBJ1-1|14|TRBV5-5
CASSLWGEGTEAFF
TGTGCCAGCAGCTTGTGGGGGGAGGGCACTGAAGCTTTCTTT
>.|.|TRBJ1-1|16|TRBV5-1
CASSLQTTGMNTEAFF
TGCGCCAGCAGCCTCCAGACAACAGGGATGAACACTGAAGCTTTCTTT
>.|.|TRBJ1-1|12|TRBV27
CATYGQNTEAFF
TGTGCCACCTACGGACAGAACACTGAAGCTTTCTTT
>.|.|TRBJ2-3|14|TRBV9
CASSADRNTDTQYF
TGTGCCAGCAGCGCAGACAGAAACACAGATACGCAGTATTTT
>.|TRBD1|TRBJ2-7|16|TRBV18
CASSSPGTGIIYEQYF
TGTGCCAGCTCAAGCCCCGGGACAGGAATTATCTACGAGCAGTACTTC
>.|.|TRBJ2-1|16|TRBV19
CASRGLGLSSYNEQFF
TGTGCCAGTAGGGGTTTGGGCTTGAGCTCCTACAATGAGCAGTTCTTC
>.|.|TRBJ1-1|12|TRBV2
CASRPGFTEAFF
TGTGCCTCCCGACCGGGGTTCACTGAAGCTTTCTTT
>.|.|TRBJ1-1|13|TRBV19
CASSISVGTEAFF
TGTGCCAGTAGTATTAGCGTGGGGACTGAAGCTTTCTTT
>.|TRBD2|TRBJ2-2|19|TRBV9
CASSAPRVLAGGRGGELFF
TGTGCCAGCAGCGCCCCCCGGGTACTAGCGGGAGGCCGGGGGGGGGAGCTGTTTTTT
>.|.|TRBJ1-3|15|TRBV19
CASSNSGGSGNTIYF
TGTGCCAGTAGTAATTCCGGGGGATCTGGAAACACCATATATTTT
>.|TRBD2|TRBJ2-7|16|TRBV28
CASSLDLAGGKDEQYF
TGTGCCAGCAGTCTCGACTTAGCGGGGGGAAAAGACGAGCAGTACTTC
>.|.|TRBJ1-5|13|TRBV4-2
CASSQDRGWPQHF
TGTGCCAGCAGCCAAGATCGGGGTTGGCCCCAGCATTTT
>.|.|TRBJ1-1|14|TRBV19
CASSIVGGDTEAFF
TGTGCCAGTAGTATAGTTGGGGGGGATACTGAAGCTTTCTTT
>.|.|TRBJ2-1|15|TRBV6-6
CASSYTASSYNEQFF
TGTGCCAGCAGTTACACAGCCAGCTCCTACAATGAGCAGTTCTTC
>.|TRBD1|TRBJ2-1|13|TRBV11-3
CASSLGQHNEQFF
TGTGCCAGCAGCTTGGGACAGCACAATGAGCAGTTCTTC